Described below is a single TCR beta chain sequence and its context. Its target is not known. This entry comes from a study of cytomegalovirus exposure and HLA in healthy donors. Study-level results: Most TCR sequences proved rare, with some public TCRs found in many donors.

Trimming shortened V by 0 bases and J by 0 bases, and 17 bases separated the two germline ends. Germline assignment: CDR1 GTSNPN and CDR2 SVGIG (reference sequence). CDR3 length: 17 amino acids. Clones were read by immunoSEQ multiplex PCR, and TCRdb kept only the in-frame ones, dropping some. Among about 140,000 clones, roughly 89% were seen once, and the ten largest hold 4.5%. The chain has TRBV30 and TRBJ1-1; tentative D call: TRBD1 (5 bases). The TCR was taken from a man younger than 35 in good health and CMV-seropositive. Material: PBMCs. In DNA form, the CDR3 reads TGTGCCTGGAGTGTCCAACCGGGACTACCTATGAACACTGAAGCTTTCTTT. This codes for CAWSVQPGLPMNTEAFF.